These 15 T cell receptor beta chains originate from one sample sequenced in a study of blood T cell repertoires in COVID-19. Sequenced by immunoSEQ multiplex PCR; TCRdb stores in-frame clones only, minus some. The sample has fewer than 350,000 clones; around nine tenths are singletons. The sequenced sample was PBMCs or T cells enriched from blood (not recorded which). These receptors came from a man aged 60 to 75 who had recovered from COVID-19.

This clone is a singleton in its sample. V usage is TRBV19 and J usage is TRBJ2-2, with TRBD1 matching over 10 bases. Germline CDR1 is LNHDA and CDR2 is SQIVND (reference sequence). Trimming at V came to 2 bases and at J to 7 bases, leaving 4 bases not matched to a gene. There are 15 residues in the CDR3. CDR3 bases: TGTGCCAGTAGTATAATGGACAGGGGGTACGGGGAGCTGTTTTTT. It codes for CASSIMDRGYGELFF.

The V and J genes are TRBV5-4 and TRBJ1-1; 9 bases fit TRBD1. Per the germline V gene, CDR1 is SGHNT and CDR2 is YYREEE (reference sequence). The J segment lost 5 bases and the V segment lost 4 bases, leaving 6 bases of the junction unmatched. The length of the CDR3 is 14 residues. The CDR3: CASSRGQGDTEAFF. DNA of the CDR3: TGTGCCAGCAGCCGGGGACAGGGAGATACTGAAGCTTTCTTT.

This chain connects TRBV12-2 to TRBJ2-3; the D call TRBD2 from the table was never checked on the DNA. TRBV12-2 is an annotated pseudogene. The CDR3 length is 15 residues. The CDR3 DNA reads as TGTGCAAGTCGCTTAGGCGGGAGAGAGACAGATACGCAGTATTTT. Amino acid sequence: CASRLGGRETDTQYF.

The chain links TRBV24-1 to TRBJ2-3; D not certain. V was pared by 5 bases and J by 2 bases, with 4 bases between. Germline loops: CDR1 KGHDR, CDR2 SFDVKD. The CDR3 runs 12 residues. CDR3 sequence (DNA): TGTGCCACCAGTGGACTCACAGATACGCAGTATTTT. Its protein product is CATSGLTDTQYF.

The chain combines TRBV9 with TRBJ2-7; 12 positions agree with TRBD2. In germline, CDR1 is SGDLS, CDR2 YYNGEE. Trimming removed 4 bases from V and 4 bases from J; junction bases left unmatched: 9. This CDR3 has 16 residues. The CDR3 reads CASSRLAGETGYEQYF. The CDR3 bases are TGTGCCAGCAGCCGACTAGCGGGAGAGACAGGGTACGAGCAGTACTTC.

This chain connects TRBV28 to TRBJ2-7; 11 bases are a match to TRBD1. The ends lost 6 bases at V and 3 bases at J; junction bases unmatched: 13. CDR1 is MDHEN and CDR2 is SYDVKM in the germline V gene. This CDR3 is 17 amino acids long. CDR3 sequence: CASSPGTGGRGYYEQYF. Here the CDR3 DNA reads TGTGCCAGCAGCCCCGGGACAGGGGGGCGGGGGTACTACGAGCAGTACTTC.

In its sample, this clone was seen once. The V call is TRBV7-9, the J call TRBJ1-1; the D gene is possibly TRBD1 (6 bases). CDR1 is SEHNR, CDR2 FQNEAQ, per germline (reference sequence). CDR3 length equals 13 residues. The V gene lost 7 bases and the J gene lost 4 bases, with 13 bases spanning the gap. DNA of the CDR3: TGTGCCAGCACCCTAGGGGGGGCCACTGAAGCTTTCTTT. This sequence encodes CASTLGGATEAFF.

Written as DNA, the CDR3 is TGTGCCAGCAGCCTACAACCGGGACAATTGAACACTGAAGCTTTCTTT. Translating it yields CASSLQPGQLNTEAFF. The gene calls are TRBV13 and TRBJ1-1, with a possible D match to TRBD1 (6 bases). Germline V gene data show CDR1 as PRHDT and CDR2 as FYEKMQ (reference sequence). CDR3 length: 16 residues. V lost 5 bases and J lost 0, with 16 bases in between.

This rearrangement joins TRBV15 to TRBJ2-1; 8 bases match TRBD2. The CDR3 covers 18 residues. The V segment lost 0 bases and the J segment 5 bases; nucleotides outside the gene matches: 12. CDR1 is LNHNV and CDR2 is YYDKDF in the germline V gene (reference sequence). CDR3 in DNA: TGTGCCACCAGCAGAGACAATGAAGTAAGGACTAGCAACAATGAGCAGTTCTTC. Residues: CATSRDNEVRTSNNEQFF.

The V gene is TRBV2, the J gene TRBJ2-2, with 7 nucleotides matching TRBD2. Germline CDR1 is SNHLY and CDR2 is FYNNEI. This CDR3 contains 16 residues. The junction had 9 bases not matched to a gene; V was cut back by 8 bases and J by 0 bases. CDR3 in amino acids: CASSVLAAANTGELFF. The CDR3 DNA is TGTGCCAGCTCGGTTCTAGCGGCCGCGAACACCGGGGAGCTGTTTTTT.

This clone was observed a single time. The chain recombines TRBV28 with TRBJ2-7; 9 nucleotides align to TRBD1. V dropped 2 bases and J dropped 0; count of bases not matched to a gene: 2. The germline CDR1 and CDR2 sequences are MDHEN and SYDVKM. The CDR3 length is 15 residues. CDR3 nucleotide sequence: TGTGCCAGCAGTTTAACAGGGGGCCTCTCCTACGAGCAGTACTTC. This translates into CASSLTGGLSYEQYF.

This chain links TRBV9 with TRBJ1-1; D is unclear. Germline V CDR1 and CDR2: SGDLS, YYNGEE. V was pared by 4 bases and J by 1 base, with 11 bases between. This CDR3 is 14 amino acids long. In DNA, the CDR3 is TGTGCCAGCAGCTCGCAGGCCCAGAACACTGAAGCTTTCTTT. Amino acid sequence: CASSSQAQNTEAFF.

The chain employs TRBV29-1 and TRBJ2-3; maybe TRBD2 (6 bases). Trimming left V 3 bases short and J 5 bases short, with 9 bases between. Germline-derived CDR1 and CDR2 are SQVTM and ANQGSEA. This CDR3 is 12 amino acids long. The CDR3 protein is CSVDNGRDTQYF. Written as DNA, the CDR3 is TGCAGCGTTGATAACGGGAGAGATACGCAGTATTTT.

The chain employs TRBV5-1 and TRBJ1-6, with TRBD1 matching 9 bases. Per germline, CDR1 SGHRS and CDR2 YFSETQ. V dropped 0 bases and J dropped 6; count of bases not matched to a gene: 4. The CDR3 spans 16 residues. CDR3: CASSLAGDRANSPLHF. DNA of the CDR3: TGCGCCAGCAGCTTGGCGGGGGACAGGGCTAATTCACCCCTCCACTTT.

The chain carries TRBV6-5 and TRBJ1-4, with D possibly matching TRBD1 (5 bases). V lost 7 bases to trimming and J lost 1 base, with 10 bases between them. CDR3 size: 14 residues. Looked up from germline, CDR1 is MNHEY and CDR2 is SVGAGI. In DNA form, the CDR3 reads TGTGCCAGCACTCGTACAGGAACTAATGAAAAACTGTTTTTT. This sequence encodes CASTRTGTNEKLFF.